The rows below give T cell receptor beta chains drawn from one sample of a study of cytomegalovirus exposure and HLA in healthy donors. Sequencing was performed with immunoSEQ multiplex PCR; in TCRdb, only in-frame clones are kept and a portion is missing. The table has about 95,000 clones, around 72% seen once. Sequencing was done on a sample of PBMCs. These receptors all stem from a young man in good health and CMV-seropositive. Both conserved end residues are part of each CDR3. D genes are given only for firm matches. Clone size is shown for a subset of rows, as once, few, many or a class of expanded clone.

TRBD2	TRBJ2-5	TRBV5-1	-	TGCGCCAGCAGCTTTGGCGGGGGTACCCAAGAGACCCAGTACTTC	CASSFGGGTQETQYF
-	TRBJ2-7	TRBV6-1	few	TGTGCCAGCAGTGAAGCGACAGAGAGGATTTACGAGCAGTACTTC	CASSEATERIYEQYF
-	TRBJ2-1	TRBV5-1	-	TGCGCCAGCAGCTTGACTACCTCTATGGATGAGCAGTTCTTC	CASSLTTSMDEQFF
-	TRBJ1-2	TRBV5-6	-	TGTGCCAGCAGCTTGGGTGGGGACACTAACTATGGCTACACCTTC	CASSLGGDTNYGYTF
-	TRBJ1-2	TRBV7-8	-	TGTGCCAGCAGCTTAGACGGTGGCTACACCTTC	CASSLDGGYTF
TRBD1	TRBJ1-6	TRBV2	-	TGTGCCGGGAAGACAGGGAATTATAATTCACCCCTCCACTTT	CAGKTGNYNSPLHF
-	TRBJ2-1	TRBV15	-	TGTGCCACCAGTAGAAAGGGGGGGGGTCCGGATGAGCAGTTCTTC	CATSRKGGGPDEQFF
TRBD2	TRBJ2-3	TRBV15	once	TGTGCCACCAGCAGAAGCGGCCTAGCGGGGGGGACAGATACGCAGTATTTT	CATSRSGLAGGTDTQYF
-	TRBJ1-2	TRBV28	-	TGTGCCAGCACCCAAGGGGCGCCCGTTGGTGGCTACACCTTC	CASTQGAPVGGYTF
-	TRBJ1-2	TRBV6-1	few	TGTGCCAGCAAGGCAGGTTTTAGCTATGGCTACACCTTC	CASKAGFSYGYTF
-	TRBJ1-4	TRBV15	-	TGTGCCACCAGCAAACCGACGGACGGGAGTCAGGAAAAACTGTTTTTT	CATSKPTDGSQEKLFF
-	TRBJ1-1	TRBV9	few	TGTGCCAGCAGCCCCTTAGGACGCGGGGGAGCTTTCTTT	CASSPLGRGGAFF
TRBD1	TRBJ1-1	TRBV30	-	TGTGCCTGGAGTGTTGACAGGGACACTGAAGCTTTCTTT	CAWSVDRDTEAFF
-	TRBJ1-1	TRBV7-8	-	TGTGCCAGCAGCCCAGGACAGATGGTAGTTACTGAAGCTTTCTTT	CASSPGQMVVTEAFF
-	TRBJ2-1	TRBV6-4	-	TGTGCCAGCAGTGACTCTGGGGCGGGGCCCACCGGGCAGTTCTTC	CASSDSGAGPTGQFF
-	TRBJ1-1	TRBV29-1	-	TGCAGCGTTGAAGCGGGTACGAGGAACACTGAAGCTTTCTTT	CSVEAGTRNTEAFF
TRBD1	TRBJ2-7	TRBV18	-	TGTGCCAGCTCACCCCTTGGGACAGGTTCTACGTTGGGCGAGCAGTACTTC	CASSPLGTGSTLGEQYF
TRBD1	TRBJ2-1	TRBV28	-	TGTGCCAGCAGTTTATGGGGCCAGGGGGCTGATGAGCAGTTCTTC	CASSLWGQGADEQFF
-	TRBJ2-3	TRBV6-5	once	TGTGCCAGCAGTGACCTAGACGTGGCAGATACGCAGTATTTT	CASSDLDVADTQYF
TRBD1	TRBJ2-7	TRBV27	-	TGTGCCAGCAGTTTCCTGACAGGGGGCCCTCCAGGCGAGCAGTACTTC	CASSFLTGGPPGEQYF
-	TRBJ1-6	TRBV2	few	TGTGCCAGCAGTGAATCGGGGTTCTCCTATAATTCACCCCTCCACTTT	CASSESGFSYNSPLHF
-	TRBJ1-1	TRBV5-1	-	TGCGCCAGCAGCTGGAAGGACAGGAACACTGAAGCTTTCTTT	CASSWKDRNTEAFF
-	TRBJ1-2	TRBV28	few	TGTGCCAGCAGTCCACAAGACTATGGCTACACCTTC	CASSPQDYGYTF
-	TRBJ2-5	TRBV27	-	TGTGCCAGCAGACAACAAGAGACCCAGTACTTC	CASRQQETQYF
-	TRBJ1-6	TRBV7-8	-	TGTGCCAGCAGCGTCTCCCGGGACTCCCCCATCGTCCACTTT	CASSVSRDSPIVHF
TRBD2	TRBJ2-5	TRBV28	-	TGTGCCAGCAGGCGGACTAGCGGGGGTGGGACCCAGTACTTC	CASRRTSGGGTQYF
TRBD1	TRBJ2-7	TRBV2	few	TGTGCCAGCAGTGAATTTAGGGACAGGGGCTACGAGCAGTACTTC	CASSEFRDRGYEQYF
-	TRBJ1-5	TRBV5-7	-	TGTGCCAGCAGCCAAAATCAGCCCCAGCATTTT	CASSQNQPQHF
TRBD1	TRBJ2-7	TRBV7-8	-	TGTGCCAGCAGCTTAGGTCAGGGGGCTTACGAGCAGTACTTC	CASSLGQGAYEQYF
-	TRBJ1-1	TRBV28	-	TGTGCCAGCAGTTTATTCTTCACTGAAGCTTTCTTT	CASSLFFTEAFF
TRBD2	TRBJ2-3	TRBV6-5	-	TGTGCCAGCAACATTAGGGCGGGGGGCACAGATACGCAGTATTTT	CASNIRAGGTDTQYF
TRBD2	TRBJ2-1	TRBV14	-	TGTGCCAGCAGCCCCCGCGGGGGGTTCTCCTACAATGAGCAGTTCTTC	CASSPRGGFSYNEQFF
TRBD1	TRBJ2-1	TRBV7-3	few	TGTGCCAGCAGCCCTGGACGAGGGGGCCTTTACAATGAGCAGTTCTTC	CASSPGRGGLYNEQFF
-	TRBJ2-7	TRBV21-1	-	TGTGCCAGCAGCGCGAGCGGGCCGAGCTCCTACGAGCAGTACTTC	CASSASGPSSYEQYF
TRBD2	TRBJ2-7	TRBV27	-	TGTGCCAGCAGTTCCAGCGGACTAGCGGGGAATTACGAGCAGTACTTC	CASSSSGLAGNYEQYF
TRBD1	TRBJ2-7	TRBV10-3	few	TGTGCCATCAGTGCCCCGGGACAGGGATCCCACGAGCAGTACTTC	CAISAPGQGSHEQYF
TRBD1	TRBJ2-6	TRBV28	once	TGTGCCAGCAGTGGGACAGGGGATCACTCTGGGGCCAACGTCCTGACTTTC	CASSGTGDHSGANVLTF
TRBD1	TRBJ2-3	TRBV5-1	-	TGCGCCAGCAGCTCGCAGGGGGAGAGGACAGATACGCAGTATTTT	CASSSQGERTDTQYF
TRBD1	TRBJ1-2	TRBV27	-	TGTGCCAGCAGCTACAGGGGGGCGATCTATGGCTACACCTTC	CASSYRGAIYGYTF
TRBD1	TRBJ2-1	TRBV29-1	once	TGCAGCGTTGAAGGAGGACAGGGGATGGAAGATGAGCAGTTCTTC	CSVEGGQGMEDEQFF
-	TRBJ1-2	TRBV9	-	TGTGCCAGCAGCGTAGAAAGCCGGGTTAACTATGGCTACACCTTC	CASSVESRVNYGYTF
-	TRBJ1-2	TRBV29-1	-	TGCAGCGTGAACCGGGACACCAACTATGGCTACACCTTC	CSVNRDTNYGYTF
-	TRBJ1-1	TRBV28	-	TGTGCCAGCAGTTTAGTCAGGGCGAACACTGAAGCTTTCTTT	CASSLVRANTEAFF
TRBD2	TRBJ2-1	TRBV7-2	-	TGTGCCAGCAGCCCAACTAGCGGGAGGAATGAGCAGTTCTTC	CASSPTSGRNEQFF
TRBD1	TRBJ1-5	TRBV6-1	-	TGTGCCAGCAGTCCGGGACAGGGCCTTTATCAGCCCCAGCATTTT	CASSPGQGLYQPQHF
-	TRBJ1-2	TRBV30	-	TGTGCCTACCAGGGTAGTGGCTACACCTTC	CAYQGSGYTF
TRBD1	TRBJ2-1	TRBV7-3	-	TGTGCCAGCAGCTCGGGACAGAGCTCCTACAATGAGCAGTTCTTC	CASSSGQSSYNEQFF
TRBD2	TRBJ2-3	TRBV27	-	TGTGCCAGCATAGGGACTAGCGGGGGGCTCAGCACAGATACGCAGTATTTT	CASIGTSGGLSTDTQYF
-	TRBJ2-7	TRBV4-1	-	TGCGCCAGCAGCCAAGATGCAGGGTTTCTCTCCTACGAGCAGTACTTC	CASSQDAGFLSYEQYF
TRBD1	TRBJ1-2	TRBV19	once	TGTGCCAGTAGTCCCACAGGGGGCGCAGGGTATGGCTACACCTTC	CASSPTGGAGYGYTF
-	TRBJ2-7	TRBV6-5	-	TGTGCCAGCAGTTACCGTCAGGGCTACGAGCAGTACTTC	CASSYRQGYEQYF
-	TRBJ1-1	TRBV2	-	TGTGCCAGCAGCGTTTCAATAGGCGCAGGGTCCCTCGGAGCTTTCTTT	CASSVSIGAGSLGAFF
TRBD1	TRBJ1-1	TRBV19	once	TGTGCCAGTAGTATAGGGGACAGAAGAACTGAAGCTTTCTTT	CASSIGDRRTEAFF
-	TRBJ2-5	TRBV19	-	TGTGCCAGTAGTAGCTCTACGGGAAAGACCCAGTACTTC	CASSSSTGKTQYF
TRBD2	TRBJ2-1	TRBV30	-	TGTGCCTGGAGTCTCGCCAAACTAGCGGGGGGGGATGAGCAGTTCTTC	CAWSLAKLAGGDEQFF